This TCR beta chain was identified during a study of T cell responses to AZD1222 COVID-19 vaccine. As for the study in general: Pooling covered second doses at about 4 or about 12 weeks. Study-wide results and caveats: Two AZD1222 administrations were followed by greater Spike-specific TCR breadth and depth.

Produced via immunoSEQ multiplex PCR; TCRdb's table is partial and in-frame only. The sample comprises about 110,000 clones, around 87% of which are singletons, and 1.2% rests with the top ten. Remarks on this clone: Its antigen is as yet unknown.

Trimming pared 0 bases from V and 3 bases from J, leaving 6 bases between. The CDR3 is 13 residues long. Germline lookup yields CDR1 SGDLS and CDR2 YYNGEE. The sequencing here drew on peripheral blood, taken on day 0 of AZD1222 vaccination. V and J are TRBV9 and TRBJ1-1; no clear D gene. The receptor was derived from an adult in good health. CDR3 amino acids: CASSVAEYTEAFF. DNA of the CDR3: TGTGCCAGCAGCGTAGCAGAGTACACTGAAGCTTTCTTT.